Below are 16 T cell receptor beta chains sequenced from a single sample in a study of blood T cells in healthy people across ages (dated by TCRdb to about 2015). The library was prepared using 5' RACE. Sequencing used an Illumina HiSeq 2500. A second about 7 to 11 cycle PCR used a sample-barcoded 5' primer and a J-beta primer mix. The public sequencing data were trimmed at Q25 with fastp and processed into clonotypes with MiXCR by TCRdb, which kept only in-frame beta chains. Every entry covers one CDR3 protein and lists the most common genes and DNA from its rows. The sample includes 700,000 to 1,000,000 distinct CDR3 sequences, with around 43% observed a single time. The top ten clones comprise 15% to 25% of the sample. Sequenced input: blood. These receptors all come from a man in his sixties in good health.

V is TRBV28 and J is TRBJ2-5; TRBD1 might be the D (5 bases). V was cut by 5 bases and J by 5 bases, with 15 bases left in between. Germline V lookup: CDR1 MDHEN, CDR2 SYDVKM. The CDR3 contains 14 residues. Here the CDR3 reads CASSPSWGMETQYF. In nucleotides, the CDR3 is TGTGCCAGCAGTCCCAGTTGGGGCATGGAGACCCAGTACTTC.

This clonotype was observed a single time. The chain recombines TRBV6-2 or TRBV6-3 with TRBJ2-1; 10 nucleotides line up with TRBD1. The CDR3 is 13 amino acids. J was trimmed by 8 bases and V by 6 bases; bases with no gene match: 4. The germline CDR1 and CDR2 sequences are MNHEY and SVGEGT. The CDR3 DNA sequence: TGTGCCAGCAGGACAGGGGGCCGAGATGAGCAGTTCTTC. Amino acids: CASRTGGRDEQFF.

The rearrangement links TRBV12-3 or TRBV12-4 to TRBJ1-4; D not resolved. The CDR3 has 14 residues. The V end was cut by 5 bases, the J end by 4 bases, with 11 bases between. The CDR3 DNA reads TGTGCCAGCAGTATCTCGGGCCTTAATGAAAAACTGTTTTTT. This codes for CASSISGLNEKLFF.

Remarks on this clonotype: This sequence may be a read error, since a much larger clone differs from it by one base. The rearrangement links TRBV5-1 to TRBJ2-1; 8 positions agree with TRBD1. V dropped 3 bases and J dropped 5; count of bases not matched to a gene: 7. Germline V CDR1 and CDR2: SGHRS, YFSETQ. The CDR3 length is 15 residues. CDR3 sequence (DNA): TGCGCCAGCAGCTGGGCAGGGGGCCTAAACAATGAGCAGTTCTTC. Its translation: CASSWAGGLNNEQFF.

This clonotype was seen a single time. This rearrangement joins TRBV21-1 to TRBJ2-4; TRBD1 was called by the table and not checked on the DNA. TRBV21-1 is a documented pseudogene. CDR3 length: 14 residues. The CDR3 sequence: CASSRDRAGYEQYF. CDR3 DNA sequence: TGTGCCAGCAGCAGGGACAGGGCTGGGTATGAGCAGTACTTC.

This chain joins TRBV12-3 or TRBV12-4 and TRBJ1-5, with D perhaps matching TRBD1 (5 bases). Trimming took 4 bases from V and 9 from J, leaving 22 bases between them. This CDR3 has 16 amino acids. CDR3 bases: TGTGCCAGCAGTTCCTACCGAAGCCTCAGGGTTGGGCCCCAGCATTTT. This translates into CASSSYRSLRVGPQHF.

This clonotype was counted once. The chain employs TRBV20-1 and TRBJ2-1; 7 bases agree with TRBD2. The CDR3 consists of 12 residues. V was pared by 1 base and J by 13 bases, with 7 bases of the junction left unmatched. Germline values: CDR1 DFQATT, CDR2 SNEGSKA (reference sequence). The CDR3 loop reads CSARVGGETQFF. As DNA, the CDR3 is TGCAGTGCTAGAGTGGGGGGGGAGACCCAGTTCTTC.

Only a few counts were recorded for this clonotype. The rearrangement uses TRBV5-5 and TRBJ1-6; possibly TRBD1 for D (6 bases). Germline CDR1 SGHKS, CDR2 YYEKEE (reference sequence). V was pared by 3 bases and J by 5 bases, with 9 bases between. The CDR3 spans 14 residues. The CDR3 coding sequence is TGTGCCAGCAGCTCACAGGGAAATAATTCACCCCTCCACTTT. Translation gives CASSSQGNNSPLHF.

The rearrangement joins TRBV5-8 to TRBJ2-7; possibly TRBD2 for D (6 bases). The CDR3 spans 14 residues. The germline V gene encodes CDR1 SGHTS and CDR2 YDEGEE. Trimming removed 3 bases at V and 3 bases at J, with 13 bases between. The CDR3 is CASSSPGLNYEQYF. CDR3 nucleotides: TGTGCCAGCAGCTCACCGGGACTGAACTACGAGCAGTACTTC.

This clonotype occurred a few times. A read error may produce the germline difference seen at one junction end. The V call is TRBV29-1, the J call TRBJ1-2; D is possibly TRBD1 (6 bases). From germline, CDR1 is SQVTM and CDR2 ANQGSEA. This CDR3 has 12 residues. The CDR3 sequence: CSVEGGGYGYTF. As DNA, the CDR3 is TGCAGCGTGGAAGGGGGTGGCTATGGCTACACCTTC.

This clonotype was counted a few times. The J gene is TRBJ2-3, the V gene TRBV20-1, with a tentative D call TRBD2 (6 bases). The CDR3 length is 14 residues. CDR1 DFQATT and CDR2 SNEGSKA come from the germline V gene (reference sequence). The V end was cut by 1 base, the J end by 3 bases, with 11 bases between. The CDR3 protein is CSARAGGTTDTQYF. As DNA, the CDR3 is TGCAGTGCTAGAGCCGGGGGAACGACAGATACGCAGTATTTT.

V is TRBV10-3 and J is TRBJ2-4; no definite D call. From germline, CDR1 is ENHRY and CDR2 SYGVKD. The CDR3 loop spans 15 amino acids. V lost 3 bases, J lost 0 bases, and 9 bases lay in between. CDR3 DNA: TGTGCCATCAGTGAAGGGCCTACAGCCAAAAACATTCAGTACTTC. This encodes CAISEGPTAKNIQYF.

Concerning this clonotype itself: An end of the junction differs from the germline gene, which may be a read error. This rearrangement joins TRBV5-1 to TRBJ2-2; TRBD2 might be the D (6 bases). Germline assignment: CDR1 SGHRS and CDR2 YFSETQ. The CDR3 covers 14 residues. The CDR3 spells CASHVVPNTGGLFF. Here the CDR3 DNA reads TGCGCCAGCCACGTGGTTCCGAACACCGGGGGGCTGTTTTTT.

This clonotype showed up just a few times. The chain employs TRBV12-3 or TRBV12-4 and TRBJ2-1; weak D call: TRBD1 (6 bases). V lost 6 bases, J lost 6 bases, and 12 bases lay in between. This CDR3 is built from 13 residues. The CDR3 loop is CASSYRVFNEQFF. CDR3 DNA: TGTGCCAGCAGCTACAGGGTCTTCAATGAGCAGTTCTTC.

V is TRBV20-1 and J is TRBJ2-5; TRBD1 matches 11 bases. The CDR3 length is 13 residues. Trimming took 4 bases from V and 4 from J; bases not matched to a gene: 2. CDR1 DFQATT and CDR2 SNEGSKA come from the germline V gene (reference sequence). The chain's CDR3 is CSAMDRGRETQYF. In DNA, the CDR3 is TGCAGTGCTATGGACAGGGGGCGAGAGACCCAGTACTTC.

The chain joins TRBV4-1 to TRBJ1-2; D remains unclear. CDR1 is MGHRA and CDR2 is YSYEKL in the germline V gene. V lost 1 base, J lost 3 bases, and 6 bases lay in between. CDR3 length: 13 residues. CDR3 protein: CASSQGGDYGYTF. The DNA for the CDR3 is TGCGCCAGCAGCCAAGGAGGAGACTATGGCTACACCTTC.